This TCR beta chain was sequenced in a study of blood T cell repertoires in COVID-19. Original processing methods: Cell counts per sample came from amplifying reference gene primers. Clones were read by immunoSEQ multiplex PCR, and TCRdb kept only the in-frame ones, dropping some. V, J and clone size were drawn from that table, and D and trimming were deduced from the DNA. The sample records 150,000 to 200,000 clones, about 74% being singletons. The ends were cut back, 3 bases at V and 4 bases at J, with 18 bases in the middle. This CDR3 spans 17 amino acids. Germline V gene lookup returns CDR1 KGHSH and CDR2 LQKENI.

The sequence came from a woman over 75 with acute or convalescent COVID-19. This rearrangement joins TRBV18 to TRBJ1-4; no firm D call. Sequences were obtained from peripheral blood. The CDR3 DNA reads as TGTGCCAGCTCACCTGTCCAGGACCCCCGGGGTAATGAAAAACTGTTTTTT. This codes for CASSPVQDPRGNEKLFF.